A selection of T cell receptor beta chains follows, all from one sample in a study of blood T cell repertoires in COVID-19. The data were produced by immunoSEQ multiplex PCR, yet TCRdb's version contains in-frame clones alone and is incomplete. This sample carries roughly 250,000 clones, around 85% of them seen once, and the ten largest clones take about 4%. The sequenced material came from peripheral blood. The receptors were sampled from a woman between 35 and 50 years old with active or convalescent COVID-19. Each CDR3 is given with its conserved first and last residue. Fields, in order: V gene, D gene, clone size, J gene, CDR3 DNA, CDR3 protein. D genes are given only for firm matches. Rows may omit the clone size; those that give it use once, few, many or a size class.

TRBV5-6	TRBD1	.	TRBJ1-1	TGTGCCAGCAGCTCCCTACGACAGGGGAACACTGAAGCTTTCTTT	CASSSLRQGNTEAFF
TRBV6-1	.	.	TRBJ1-4	TGTGCCAGCAGTGAAGCGGGGAGGGGTAATGAAAAACTGTTTTTT	CASSEAGRGNEKLFF
TRBV5-1	.	.	TRBJ2-3	TGCGCCAGCAGCTTGGGCAGCGTCCCAGATACGCAGTATTTT	CASSLGSVPDTQYF
TRBV29-1	.	.	TRBJ1-1	TGCAGCGCCGAAACCCATCCTTTAAGCGCTGAAGCTTTCTTT	CSAETHPLSAEAFF
TRBV5-1	TRBD1	.	TRBJ1-1	TGCGCCAGCAGCTTGGTAGGCAGGGGGACCACTGAAGCTTTCTTT	CASSLVGRGTTEAFF
TRBV7-3	.	.	TRBJ2-6	TGTGCCAGCAGCCCCCAGGGTGTGAGCTCTGGGGCCAACGTCCTGACTTTC	CASSPQGVSSGANVLTF
TRBV9	TRBD1	.	TRBJ2-7	TGTGCCAGCAGCGAGGGACAGAGAGCCTACGAGCAGTACTTC	CASSEGQRAYEQYF
TRBV27	.	.	TRBJ2-1	TGTGCCAGCAGTCGTACAGTGTTATCCTACAATGAGCAGTTCTTC	CASSRTVLSYNEQFF
TRBV12-3/TRBV12-4	.	.	TRBJ2-2	TGTGCCATAGTAAGGGGTCCCGGGGAGCTGTTTTTT	CAIVRGPGELFF
TRBV6-2/TRBV6-3	TRBD2	.	TRBJ2-5	TGTGCCAGCAGTACAGGACTAGCGGGAAGAGGGGAGACCCAGTACTTC	CASSTGLAGRGETQYF
TRBV28	TRBD1	few	TRBJ2-6	TGTGCCAGCAGTTCCGGGACAGGGATAGGAGGGGCCAACGTCCTGACTTTC	CASSSGTGIGGANVLTF
TRBV3-1/TRBV3-2	.	.	TRBJ2-3	TGTGCCAGCAGTGCCTTGGGGGGGCGAGGCACAGATACGCAGTATTTT	CASSALGGRGTDTQYF
TRBV6-4	.	.	TRBJ1-6	TGTGCCAGCAGTGACGGGGACGCGGGATCACCCCTCCACTTT	CASSDGDAGSPLHF
TRBV19	TRBD2	.	TRBJ2-3	TGTGCCAGTAGTTCCAGGACTAGCGGGGTAGCAGATACGCAGTATTTT	CASSSRTSGVADTQYF
TRBV19	.	few	TRBJ1-2	TGTGCCAGTAGTATAGCTGCCGAGGGCTATGGCTACACCTTC	CASSIAAEGYGYTF
TRBV4-1	.	.	TRBJ1-5	TGCGCCAGCAGCCAAGATCAGGACACAATGTGGGGGCCCCAGCATTTT	CASSQDQDTMWGPQHF
TRBV19	.	.	TRBJ1-4	TGTGCCAGTAGTACGCCGGGGGCTAATGAAAAACTGTTTTTT	CASSTPGANEKLFF
TRBV6-5	.	.	TRBJ2-7	TGTGCCAGCAGACCGGGACTCCCCTACGAGCAGTACTTC	CASRPGLPYEQYF
TRBV6-6	TRBD1	.	TRBJ2-1	TGTGCCAGCAGTTACCCCGGACAGGGGGCCGTTGAGCAGTTCTTC	CASSYPGQGAVEQFF
TRBV19	TRBD1	.	TRBJ1-3	TGTGCCAGTAGTATCGACGCCGGGACAGGGGGAGGAAACACCATATATTTT	CASSIDAGTGGGNTIYF
TRBV11-2	.	.	TRBJ1-2	TGTGCCAGCAGCACCACTCAGGGATTATATGGCTACACCTTC	CASSTTQGLYGYTF
TRBV7-8	TRBD1	.	TRBJ1-5	TGTGCCAGCAGCTTGCAGGGGGCTAGCAATCAGCCCCAGCATTTT	CASSLQGASNQPQHF
TRBV11-1	TRBD1	once	TRBJ1-3	TGTGCCAGCAGCTTAACCGCGGGACAGGGCAGAAACACCATATATTTT	CASSLTAGQGRNTIYF
TRBV30	TRBD1	few	TRBJ2-7	TGTGCCTGGAGCCGACTGGGGACAGGGATCTACGAGCAGTACTTC	CAWSRLGTGIYEQYF
TRBV28	TRBD2	.	TRBJ2-4	TGTGCCAGCAGTTTATTCGGGGGGGAGGACATTCAGTACTTC	CASSLFGGEDIQYF
TRBV5-4	TRBD1	.	TRBJ1-6	TGTGCCAGCAGCTTAGGGGACAGGGGTTACAATTCACCCCTCCACTTT	CASSLGDRGYNSPLHF
TRBV5-8	TRBD2	once	TRBJ2-5	TGTGCCAGCAGCTTGTTCCGGGGTAGCGGGGGGAAACAAGAGACCCAGTACTTC	CASSLFRGSGGKQETQYF
TRBV7-3	.	.	TRBJ1-1	TGTGCCAGCAGCTTAACGACAGGAGGGAACACTGAAGCTTTCTTT	CASSLTTGGNTEAFF
TRBV4-1	TRBD1	.	TRBJ1-1	TGCGCCAGCAGGCAGACAGGGATGGGGTTAACTGAAGCTTTCTTT	CASRQTGMGLTEAFF
TRBV5-1	TRBD1	.	TRBJ1-2	TGCGCCAGCAGCCTCGGGACAGCTTCTTATGGCTACACCTTC	CASSLGTASYGYTF
TRBV6-1	.	.	TRBJ2-7	TGTGCCAGCAGTGAAGCAGGGGTTGGGGAGCAGTACTTC	CASSEAGVGEQYF
TRBV9	.	.	TRBJ1-2	TGTGCCAGCAGCGTTTCCGGGACACCCTATGGCTACACCTTC	CASSVSGTPYGYTF
TRBV10-3	.	.	TRBJ1-2	TGTGCCATCAGTGAATCTGGGGGGAGACACTATGGCTACACCTTC	CAISESGGRHYGYTF
TRBV21-1	.	.	TRBJ1-2	TGTGCCAGCAGCAAAAACTCGGGATCCACCTTC	CASSKNSGSTF
TRBV29-1	TRBD1	many	TRBJ1-1	TGCAGCGTTGAGGGACAGGGGGCCCCTGAAGCTTTCTTT	CSVEGQGAPEAFF
TRBV19	.	.	TRBJ2-3	TGTGCCAGTAGTATAGAGGGGCACACTAGCACAGATACGCAGTATTTT	CASSIEGHTSTDTQYF
TRBV2	.	.	TRBJ1-5	TGTGCCAGCAGTGAAGAGGGAGATCAGCCCCAGCATTTT	CASSEEGDQPQHF
TRBV25-1	.	once	TRBJ2-2	TGTGCCAGCAGTGAATGGGGGGGCCTGAACACCGGGGAGCTGTTTTTT	CASSEWGGLNTGELFF
TRBV7-2	TRBD1	.	TRBJ2-1	TGTGCCAGCAGCTTAGGGGGACAGGGTAATGAGCAGTTCTTC	CASSLGGQGNEQFF
TRBV3-1/TRBV3-2	TRBD2	.	TRBJ2-1	TGTGCCAGCAGCCATATAGCGGGCACCGGGTACAATGAGCAGTTCTTC	CASSHIAGTGYNEQFF
TRBV27	.	few	TRBJ1-6	TGTGCCAGCAGTTTAACCGGACAGATTTCACCCCTCCACTTT	CASSLTGQISPLHF
TRBV2	.	.	TRBJ1-1	TGTGCCAGCAGACGAGACAGGATGAACACTGAAGCTTTCTTT	CASRRDRMNTEAFF
TRBV18	.	.	TRBJ1-5	TGTGCCAGCTCTGGAATGGGCCCCAATCAGCCCCAGCATTTT	CASSGMGPNQPQHF
TRBV2	.	.	TRBJ2-1	TGTGCCAGCAGTTTTTTAACCGGCTCCTACAATGAGCAGTTCTTC	CASSFLTGSYNEQFF
TRBV20-1	.	.	TRBJ1-6	TGCAGTGCTGGCATGAATTCACCCCTCCACTTT	CSAGMNSPLHF
TRBV15	.	.	TRBJ1-5	TGTGCCACCAGCACAGATCCCCAGGGCAATCAGCCCCAGCATTTT	CATSTDPQGNQPQHF
TRBV7-8	TRBD1	.	TRBJ1-1	TGTGCCAGCAGCTTAGGGACAGGTACTGAAGCTTTCTTT	CASSLGTGTEAFF
TRBV29-1	.	.	TRBJ2-1	TGCAGCGTTGAAGATCCTACCAATGAGCAGTTCTTC	CSVEDPTNEQFF
TRBV19	.	.	TRBJ1-2	TGTGCCAGTTGCCCCAGGGCAGGGGTAAGGGTTGGCTACACCTTC	CASCPRAGVRVGYTF
TRBV19	TRBD2	.	TRBJ2-1	TGTGCCAGTAGTCTCGGGACTAGCCACTCCTACAATGAGCAGTTCTTC	CASSLGTSHSYNEQFF